This passage covers 25 T cell receptor beta chains from one sample sequenced in a study of T cell changes during pregnancy in multiple sclerosis. TCRdb's copy holds only in-frame clones and misses some; the assay was immunoSEQ multiplex PCR. Of roughly 40,000 clones in the sample, approximately 91% were seen once. The source material was CD4+ T cells from peripheral blood mononuclear cells, sampled in the second trimester of pregnancy. The source is a female donor with multiple sclerosis, enrolled in a pregnancy study.

The chain links TRBV10-2 to TRBJ2-2; 13 nucleotides line up with TRBD2. The CDR3 runs 17 residues. The germline gives CDR1 WSHSY, CDR2 SAAADI. With 3 bases clipped from V and 6 bases from J, the junction kept 7 bases outside the gene matches. CDR3 amino acids: CASSELAGGSYAGELFF. DNA for the CDR3: TGCGCCAGCAGTGAACTAGCGGGGGGGTCCTACGCCGGGGAGCTGTTTTTT.

This sequence joins TRBV18 and TRBJ1-5; 8 positions match TRBD1. The trim removed 1 base at V and 5 bases at J, leaving 10 bases unmatched. This CDR3 has 17 amino acids. Germline V gene lookup returns CDR1 KGHSH and CDR2 LQKENI. The chain's CDR3 is CASSPRGQEPTDQPQHF. CDR3 sequence (DNA): TGTGCCAGCTCACCACGGGGACAGGAGCCTACTGATCAGCCCCAGCATTTT. Drawing the rest from reference TRBV18 and TRBJ1-5, the complete variable domain is NAGVMQNPRHLVRRRGQEARLRCSPMKGHSHVYWYRQLPEEGLKFMVYLQKENIIDESGMPKERFSAEFPKEGPSILRIQQVVRGDSAAYFCASSPRGQEPTDQPQHFGDGTRLSIL.

V and J are TRBV25-1 and TRBJ1-2, with D uncertain. This CDR3 has 12 residues. Germline values: CDR1 MGHDK, CDR2 SYGVNS. V was trimmed by 6 bases and J by 2 bases, leaving 7 bases between them. CDR3 loop: CASRTPNYGYTF. As DNA, the CDR3 is TGTGCCAGCAGAACACCCAACTATGGCTACACCTTC.

J is TRBJ1-4 and V is TRBV5-1; TRBD1 might be the D (6 bases). V lost 4 bases, J lost 10 bases, and 20 bases lay in between. CDR3 length equals 15 residues. Germline V gene lookup returns CDR1 SGHRS and CDR2 YFSETQ. CDR3 sequence reads: CASSGPTGVGGKLFF. The CDR3 coding sequence is TGCGCCAGCAGCGGACCGACAGGTGTTGGGGGAAAACTGTTTTTT.

This chain links TRBV18 with TRBJ1-5, with unresolved D. V was pared by 6 bases and J by 0 bases, with 9 bases between. CDR3 length: 14 residues. Germline CDR1 is KGHSH and CDR2 is LQKENI. The CDR3 is CASSPTYSNQPQHF. In DNA, the CDR3 is TGTGCCAGCTCTCCTACCTATAGCAATCAGCCCCAGCATTTT.

In DNA form, the CDR3 reads TGTGCCAGCATCGATATAGCGGGAGCAACAGATACGCAGTATTTT. Residues: CASIDIAGATDTQYF. The chain employs TRBV7-9 and TRBJ2-3; 9 bases fit TRBD2. Germline assignment: CDR1 SEHNR and CDR2 FQNEAQ (reference sequence). The CDR3 covers 15 residues. The trim removed 7 bases at V and 3 bases at J, leaving 8 bases unmatched.

The chain uses TRBV4-1 and TRBJ1-2; D remains unclear. Germline CDR1 MGHRA, CDR2 YSYEKL. The germline V and J ends were trimmed by 0 bases and 0 bases, with 8 bases remaining between them. This CDR3 is 15 amino acids long. The CDR3 protein is CASSQDYTANYGYTF. The CDR3 nucleotides read TGCGCCAGCAGCCAAGACTACACAGCTAACTATGGCTACACCTTC.

The chain combines TRBV6-1 with TRBJ1-1; TRBD1 is a possible D gene (5 bases). V was trimmed by 7 bases and J by 1 base, leaving 10 bases between them. The germline V gene has CDR1 MNHNS and CDR2 SASEGT. The length of the CDR3 is 13 residues. As DNA, the CDR3 is TGTGCCAGCACCGTGACAGAGAACACTGAAGCTTTCTTT. Amino acid sequence: CASTVTENTEAFF.

The CDR3 bases are TGTGCCAGCAGTCTCCTGGAGGGCAATCAGCCCCAGCATTTT. It is translated as CASSLLEGNQPQHF. This chain uses TRBV2 with TRBJ1-5; the D is unclear. Germline V gives CDR1 SNHLY, CDR2 FYNNEI. Trimming removed 5 bases at V and 2 bases at J, with 10 bases between. This CDR3 comprises 14 residues. Variable domain in full (rest from reference TRBV2 and TRBJ1-5): EPEVTQTPSHQVTQMGQEVILRCVPISNHLYFYWYRQILGQKVEFLVSFYNNEISEKSEIFDDQFSVERPDGSNFTLKIRSTKLEDSAMYFCASSLLEGNQPQHFGDGTRLSIL.

V is TRBV7-2 and J is TRBJ1-3; D is possibly TRBD1 (6 bases). The germline CDR1 and CDR2 sequences are SGHTA and FQGNSA. The V end was cut by 6 bases, the J end by 0 bases, with 15 bases between. The length of the CDR3 is 16 residues. CDR3 sequence: CASRPDRTYSGNTIYF. The CDR3, as DNA: TGTGCCAGCAGACCTGACAGGACCTACTCTGGAAACACCATATATTTT.

The V call is TRBV7-2, the J call TRBJ1-5, with 9 bases fitting TRBD1. The germline gives CDR1 SGHTA, CDR2 FQGNSA. The CDR3 extends over 16 amino acids. Germline trimming cut 5 bases from V and 3 bases from J; bases unmatched to any gene: 8. In DNA, the CDR3 is TGTGCCAGCAGCCGAGGACAGGGGTTGATCAATCAGCCCCAGCATTTT. Its protein product is CASSRGQGLINQPQHF.

This clone was detected once. The chain uses TRBV19 and TRBJ1-2; TRBD1 agrees at 8 bases. The V and J ends lost 6 bases and 2 bases, in that order; junction bases with no gene match: 5. Germline loops: CDR1 LNHDA, CDR2 SQIVND (reference sequence). This CDR3 spans 14 amino acids. The DNA for the CDR3 is TGTGCCAGTAGAGAGAGACAGGGGAACTATGGCTACACCTTC. Encoded protein: CASRERQGNYGYTF.

This chain joins TRBV7-2 and TRBJ2-7; D is possibly TRBD2 (5 bases). The length of the CDR3 is 14 residues. The germline gives CDR1 SGHTA, CDR2 FQGNSA. V lost 1 base, J lost 0 bases, and 7 bases lay in between. DNA for the CDR3: TGTGCCAGCAGCTTAGAGAGGGTCTCCTACGAGCAGTACTTC. Translated, it gives CASSLERVSYEQYF.

This clone was seen a few times. The J gene is TRBJ1-5, the V gene TRBV6-1; 12 nucleotides line up with TRBD1. CDR1 and CDR2 from the germline V gene are MNHNS and SASEGT. The CDR3 runs to 15 residues. The V segment lost 5 bases and the J segment 6 bases; nucleotides outside the gene matches: 5. The CDR3 spells CASSHRDRGLQPQHF. The CDR3 DNA sequence: TGTGCCAGCAGTCACCGGGACAGGGGGCTTCAGCCCCAGCATTTT.

V is TRBV10-2 and J is TRBJ2-6, with a possible D match to TRBD1 (6 bases). V lost 4 bases and J lost 1, with 14 bases in between. The CDR3 is 17 residues long. The germline V gene encodes CDR1 WSHSY and CDR2 SAAADI. CDR3 sequence reads: CASSGMYQGSGANVLTF. In DNA form, the CDR3 reads TGCGCCAGCAGTGGGATGTATCAGGGGTCTGGGGCCAACGTCCTGACTTTC.

The chain uses TRBV9 and TRBJ2-3, with D perhaps TRBD2 (5 bases). Germline V gene sequence: CDR1 SGDLS, CDR2 YYNGEE. V lost 0 bases, J lost 6 bases, and 11 bases lay in between. This CDR3 comprises 14 residues. The CDR3 region is CASSVARRGDTQYF. CDR3 nucleotide sequence: TGTGCCAGCAGCGTAGCTAGGCGAGGGGATACGCAGTATTTT.

The V call is TRBV9, the J call TRBJ1-2, with 8 bases fitting TRBD1. This CDR3 is 16 amino acids long. Looked up from germline, CDR1 is SGDLS and CDR2 is YYNGEE. Unmatched junction bases numbered 12, after V lost 4 bases and J lost 4 bases. For the CDR3, the DNA is TGTGCCAGCAGCCCCATTCAGGGGGCCGGGCTCTATGGCTACACCTTC. Residues: CASSPIQGAGLYGYTF.

J is TRBJ2-1 and V is TRBV4-3; 10 nucleotides line up with TRBD2. The CDR3 runs 20 residues. Looked up from germline, CDR1 is LGHNA and CDR2 is YSLEER. The V segment lost 0 bases and the J segment 9 bases; nucleotides outside the gene matches: 20. DNA of the CDR3: TGCGCCAGCAGCCAAGATCCTCGTGGAAATCAAAGCGGGGGGGCGAGTGAGCAGTTCTTC. Translating gives CASSQDPRGNQSGGASEQFF.

This clone occurred once. The chain couples TRBV30 to TRBJ2-3, with TRBD1 matching over 7 bases. CDR3 length equals 15 residues. Trimming at V came to 4 bases and at J to 3 bases, leaving 10 bases not matched to a gene. The germline gives CDR1 GTSNPN, CDR2 SVGIG (reference sequence). CDR3 in DNA: TGTGCCTGGACTCCCACCCAGGGGGTAACAGATACGCAGTATTTT. The encoded protein is CAWTPTQGVTDTQYF.

J is TRBJ2-5 and V is TRBV11-2; D perhaps matches TRBD2 (6 bases). This CDR3 is 15 amino acids long. CDR1 and CDR2 from the germline V gene are SGHAT and FQNNGV. V was shortened by 4 bases and J by 5 bases, with 17 bases between the two germline ends. The CDR3, as DNA: TGTGCCAGCAGCTATCTGGGGCTAGCGAGGGAGACCCAGTACTTC. This translates into CASSYLGLARETQYF.

The chain joins TRBV19 to TRBJ1-5; D possibly corresponds to TRBD1 (6 bases). Germline CDR1 is LNHDA and CDR2 is SQIVND (reference sequence). The CDR3 has 16 residues. V was trimmed by 7 bases and J by 5 bases, leaving 21 bases between them. This CDR3 reads CASTLFGGAGDQPQHF. As DNA, the CDR3 is TGTGCCAGTACCCTGTTTGGGGGGGCGGGTGATCAGCCCCAGCATTTT.

V is TRBV19 and J is TRBJ2-1, with D unclear. V was clipped by 5 bases and J by 7 bases, with 6 bases between them. CDR1 is LNHDA and CDR2 is SQIVND in the germline V gene (reference sequence). This CDR3 spans 11 amino acids. This CDR3 is CASSQWNEQFF. CDR3 DNA sequence: TGTGCCAGTAGTCAGTGGAATGAGCAGTTCTTC. The full variable domain, with the rest looked up from reference TRBV19 and TRBJ2-1, is DGGITQSPKYLFRKEGQNVTLSCEQNLNHDAMYWYRQDPGQGLRLIYYSQIVNDFQKGDIAEGYSVSREKKESFPLTVTSAQKNPTAFYLCASSQWNEQFFGPGTRLTVL.

The chain links TRBV19 to TRBJ1-2; possible D gene TRBD1, 6 bases. V dropped 4 bases and J dropped 5 bases, with 14 bases sitting between them. Per germline, CDR1 LNHDA and CDR2 SQIVND (reference sequence). The CDR3 is 14 residues long. CDR3 sequence: CASSNPGQGYGYTF. For the CDR3, the DNA is TGTGCCAGTAGTAATCCAGGGCAGGGGTATGGCTACACCTTC.

The V and J genes are TRBV30 and TRBJ1-2; 7 positions agree with TRBD1. CDR1 GTSNPN and CDR2 SVGIG come from the germline V gene (reference sequence). The CDR3 has 13 amino acids. V lost 7 bases, J lost 5 bases, and 10 bases stayed unmatched. The CDR3 loop is CAFRGGTVYGYTF. CDR3 nucleotides: TGTGCCTTCAGAGGGGGGACAGTTTATGGCTACACCTTC.

This clone was observed once. The chain links TRBV29-1 to TRBJ1-1, with 7 positions matching TRBD1. Germline CDR1 and CDR2: SQVTM and ANQGSEA. The CDR3 is 13 amino acids. V dropped 7 bases and J dropped 0; count of bases not matched to a gene: 5. The CDR3 nucleotides read TGCAGCGCGGGACAGCTGATGAACACTGAAGCTTTCTTT. It specifies CSAGQLMNTEAFF.